A single TCR beta chain is shown here with its context. The target antigen is unknown. The junction had 7 bases not matched to a gene; V was cut back by 0 bases and J by 5 bases. Germline V gene sequence: CDR1 SGHRS, CDR2 YFSETQ. The CDR3 is 15 residues long. Assay used: immunoSEQ multiplex PCR; TCRdb lists only in-frame clones, some missing. The data hold about 180,000 clones, with about 87% observed a single time. These data come from a study of cytomegalovirus exposure and HLA in healthy donors. Study-level findings and limits: The study listed some 160 cytomegalovirus-associated TCR beta chains. In a later analysis, first-cohort TCR clusters were found to tend to co-occur in the approximately 120 validation repertoires. The classifier was said to identify cytomegalovirus status with high specificity and sensitivity.

The TCR comes from a woman in her twenties or thirties in good health and CMV-seronegative. Sequenced material: PBMCs. The rearrangement uses TRBV5-1 and TRBJ2-7, with TRBD1 matching 8 bases. The CDR3 loop reads CASSLARTGSHEQYF. As DNA, the CDR3 is TGCGCCAGCAGCTTGGCAAGGACAGGGTCCCACGAGCAGTACTTC.